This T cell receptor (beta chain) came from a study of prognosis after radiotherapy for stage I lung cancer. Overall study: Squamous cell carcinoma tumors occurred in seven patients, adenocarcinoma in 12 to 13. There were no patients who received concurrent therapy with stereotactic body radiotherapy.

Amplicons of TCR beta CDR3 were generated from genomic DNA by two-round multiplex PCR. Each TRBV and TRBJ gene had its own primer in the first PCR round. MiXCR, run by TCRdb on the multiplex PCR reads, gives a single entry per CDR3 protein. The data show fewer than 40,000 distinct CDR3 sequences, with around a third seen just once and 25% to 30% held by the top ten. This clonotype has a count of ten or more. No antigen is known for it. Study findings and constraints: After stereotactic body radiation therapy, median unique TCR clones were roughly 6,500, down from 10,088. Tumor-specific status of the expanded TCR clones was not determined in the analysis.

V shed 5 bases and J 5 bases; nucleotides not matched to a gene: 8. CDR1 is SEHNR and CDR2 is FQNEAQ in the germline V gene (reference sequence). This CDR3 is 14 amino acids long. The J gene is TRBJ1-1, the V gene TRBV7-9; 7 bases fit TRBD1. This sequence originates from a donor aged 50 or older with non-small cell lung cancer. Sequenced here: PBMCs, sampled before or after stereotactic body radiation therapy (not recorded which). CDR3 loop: CASSQGETRTEAFF. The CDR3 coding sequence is TGTGCCAGCAGCCAGGGGGAAACGAGGACTGAAGCTTTCTTT.